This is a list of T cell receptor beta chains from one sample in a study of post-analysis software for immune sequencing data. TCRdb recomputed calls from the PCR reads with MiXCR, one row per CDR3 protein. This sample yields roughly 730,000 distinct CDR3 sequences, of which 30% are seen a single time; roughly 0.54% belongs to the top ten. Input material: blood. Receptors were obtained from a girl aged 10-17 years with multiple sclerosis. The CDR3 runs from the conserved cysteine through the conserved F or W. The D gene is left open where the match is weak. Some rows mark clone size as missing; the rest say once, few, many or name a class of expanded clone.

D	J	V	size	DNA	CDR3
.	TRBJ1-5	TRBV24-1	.	TGTGCCACCAGTGACGACAGAACGGGCAATCAGCCCCAGCATTTT	CATSDDRTGNQPQHF
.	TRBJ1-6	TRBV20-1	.	TGCAGTGCTAGACCAAAACCTTACGGGACACTCTATAATTCACCCCTCCACTTT	CSARPKPYGTLYNSPLHF
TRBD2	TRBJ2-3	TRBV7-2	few	TGTGCCAGCAGCTTACAGAAGGGACTAGCGGGGATGAAAGATACGCAGTATTTT	CASSLQKGLAGMKDTQYF
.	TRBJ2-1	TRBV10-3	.	TGTGCCATCAGTGGATCGGCGGGTGAGCAGTTCTTC	CAISGSAGEQFF
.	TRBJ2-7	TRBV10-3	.	TGTGCCATCAGTGAGAGGGCTAGCGCTGCCTACGAGCAGTACTTC	CAISERASAAYEQYF
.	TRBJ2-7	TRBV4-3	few	TGCGCCAGCAGCCAAGTTTTGGGGTCCTACGAGCAGTACTTC	CASSQVLGSYEQYF
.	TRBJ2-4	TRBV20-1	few	TGCAGTGCTCTAGATTGGCCGGGCAAAAACATTCAGTACTTC	CSALDWPGKNIQYF
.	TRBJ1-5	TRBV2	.	TGTGCCAGCAGTGAATCCCTACGGCAGCCCCAGCATTTT	CASSESLRQPQHF
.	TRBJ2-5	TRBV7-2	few	TGTGCCAGCAGCTTAGCTGGGGGGGCGCAAGAGAAGACCCAGTACTTC	CASSLAGGAQEKTQYF
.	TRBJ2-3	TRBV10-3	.	TGTGCCATCAGCGACAATTCGGGCACAGGTACGCAGTATTTT	CAISDNSGTGTQYF
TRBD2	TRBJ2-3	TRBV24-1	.	TGTGCCACCAGTGATCTGCGGGGGGCCACAGATACGCAGTATTTT	CATSDLRGATDTQYF
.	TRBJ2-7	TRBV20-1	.	TGCGGTGCTGACAGCATCTACGAGCAGTACTTC	CGADSIYEQYF
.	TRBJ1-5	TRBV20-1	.	TGCAGTGCTCCAGGACATTATAGCAATCAGCCCCAGCATTTT	CSAPGHYSNQPQHF
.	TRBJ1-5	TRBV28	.	TGTGCCAGCATAGATCCCTTTCCAAATCAGCCCCAGCATTTT	CASIDPFPNQPQHF
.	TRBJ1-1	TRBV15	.	TGTGCCACCAGCAGAGGTGGAAACACTGAAGCTTTCTTT	CATSRGGNTEAFF
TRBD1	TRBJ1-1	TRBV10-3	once	TGTGCCATCAACAGGGGGACAGGGGGTATAACTGAAGCTTTCTTT	CAINRGTGGITEAFF
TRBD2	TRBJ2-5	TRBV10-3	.	TGTGCCATCAGTGACCCGACTAGCGGGGGAGAGACCCAGTACTTC	CAISDPTSGGETQYF
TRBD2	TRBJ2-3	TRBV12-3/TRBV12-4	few	TGTGCCAGCAGTTCGACTAGCGGGGCTGGCACAGATACGCAGTATTTT	CASSSTSGAGTDTQYF
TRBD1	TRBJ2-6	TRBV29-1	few	TGCAGCGTTCCGGACAGGGGTTCAGGGGCCAACGTCCTGACTTTC	CSVPDRGSGANVLTF
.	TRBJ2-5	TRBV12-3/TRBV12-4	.	TGTGCCATCAGCGACTCTATTGGGACAAAGCAAGAGACCCAGTACTTC	CAISDSIGTKQETQYF
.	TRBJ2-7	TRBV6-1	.	TGTGCCAGCAGTGACCGCCAGGCCTTCCAGCAGTACTTC	CASSDRQAFQQYF
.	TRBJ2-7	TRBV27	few	TGTGCCAGCAGTTTATTTGCAGGACACTACGAGCAGTACTTC	CASSLFAGHYEQYF
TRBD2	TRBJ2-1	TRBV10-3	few	TGTGCCACCGGACTAGCGGGAGTAAACAATGAGCAGTTCTTC	CATGLAGVNNEQFF
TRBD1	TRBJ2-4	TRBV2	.	TGTGCCAGCAGTGAAGAGACAGGGGGAAAAAACATTCAGTACTTC	CASSEETGGKNIQYF
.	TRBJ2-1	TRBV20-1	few	TGCAGTGCTAGAGTTCAGCAGGGGACGCGCTACAATGAGCAGTTCTTC	CSARVQQGTRYNEQFF
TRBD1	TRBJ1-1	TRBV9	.	TGTGCCAGCAGCGTAGGAGGGTTGGGGACAGGGGCTGAAGCTTTCTTT	CASSVGGLGTGAEAFF
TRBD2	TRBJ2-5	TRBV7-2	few	TGTGCCAGCAGCCTGGGAGTAGCGGGAGGGGAGGAGACCCAGTACTTC	CASSLGVAGGEETQYF
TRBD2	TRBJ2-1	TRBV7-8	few	TGTGCCAGCAGCTCCCGGGGGGGTCACGTTTTGAATGAGCAGTTCTTC	CASSSRGGHVLNEQFF
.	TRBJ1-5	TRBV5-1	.	TGCGCCAGCAGCTGGGAAACAGGGCTGGGACAGCCCCAGCATTTT	CASSWETGLGQPQHF
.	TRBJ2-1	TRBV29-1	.	TGCAGCGTTGAAGAATTCGGGCGCGCCTACAATGAGCAGTTCTTC	CSVEEFGRAYNEQFF
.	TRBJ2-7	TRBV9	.	TGTGCCAGCAGCGCGAGGAGGAGCAGGAGACTGTACGAGCAGTACTTC	CASSARRSRRLYEQYF
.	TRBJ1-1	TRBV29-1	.	TGCAGCGTTGGTTATAGGGAAGCTTTCTTT	CSVGYREAFF
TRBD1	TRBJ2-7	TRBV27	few	TGTGCCAGCAGGTCTTTAGGGACAGGGGCCGAGCAGTACTTC	CASRSLGTGAEQYF
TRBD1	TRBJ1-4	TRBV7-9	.	TGTGCCAGCAGGCCGGAGGACAGGCCAGAAAAACTGTTTTTT	CASRPEDRPEKLFF
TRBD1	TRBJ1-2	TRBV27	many	TGTGCCAGCAGTTTCCAGGGGGGTTATGGCTACACCTTC	CASSFQGGYGYTF
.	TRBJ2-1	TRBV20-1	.	TGCAGTGCTATCAACCGGGACTGGTCCTACAATGAGCAGTTCTTC	CSAINRDWSYNEQFF
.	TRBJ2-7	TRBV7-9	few	TGTGCCAGCAGCCGCGACATGCCCGAGCAGTACTTC	CASSRDMPEQYF
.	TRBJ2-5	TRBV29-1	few	TGCAGCACTGCAGGGGGGGGGCCAGAGACCCAGTACTTC	CSTAGGGPETQYF
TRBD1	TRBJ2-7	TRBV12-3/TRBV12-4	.	TGTGCCAGCAGCCCAGGGGGTTTCCACGAGCAGTACTTC	CASSPGGFHEQYF
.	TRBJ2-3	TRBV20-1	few	TGCAGTGCTAGAGATCTGGTGGGCATTAGGCCAGATACGCAGTATTTT	CSARDLVGIRPDTQYF
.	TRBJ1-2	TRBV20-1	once	TGCAGTGCTGGAGATCGGGTAGGACCTAACTATGGCTACACCTTC	CSAGDRVGPNYGYTF
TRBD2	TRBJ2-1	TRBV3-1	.	TGTGCCAGCAGCCAAGCGGGGGGACGATACAATGAGCAGTTCTTC	CASSQAGGRYNEQFF
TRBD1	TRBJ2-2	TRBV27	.	TGTGCCAGCAGACCGGGACAGCTGAACACCGGGGAGCTGTTTTTT	CASRPGQLNTGELFF
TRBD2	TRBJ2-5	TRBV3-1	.	TGTGCCAGCAGCCACTTCGGCGGGGGGACCCAAGAGACCCAGTACTTC	CASSHFGGGTQETQYF
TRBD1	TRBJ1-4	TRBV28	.	TGTGCCAGCAGTCAGATCCCAGGACAGGGGGCCTCTAATGAAAAACTGTTTTTT	CASSQIPGQGASNEKLFF
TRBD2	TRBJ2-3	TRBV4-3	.	TGCGCCAGCAGCCAATCCCAATGGACTAGCGGATGGACAGATACGCAGTATTTT	CASSQSQWTSGWTDTQYF
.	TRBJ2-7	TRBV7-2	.	TGTGCCAGCAGCTTAGGGGCGTGGGGCCCCGGGCAGTACTTC	CASSLGAWGPGQYF
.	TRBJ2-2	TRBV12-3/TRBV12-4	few	TGTGCCAGCAGACGGGAACAGGCGAACACCGGGGAGCTGTTTTTT	CASRREQANTGELFF
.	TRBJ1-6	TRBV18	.	TGTGCCAGCTCCAATAAACAGGCCAAGGGCGCACCCCTCCACTTT	CASSNKQAKGAPLHF
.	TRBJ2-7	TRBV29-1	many	TGCAGCGCCCTGAGCCGGCGCTACGAGCAGTACTTC	CSALSRRYEQYF
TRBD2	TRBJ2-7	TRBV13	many	TGTGCCAGCAGCTTCCTTGGCCTAGCGGGGGAGCAGTACTTC	CASSFLGLAGEQYF
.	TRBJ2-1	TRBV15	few	TGTGCCACCAGCAGAGATCTAGGACGCCTGGTCAGAGCAAATGAGCAGTTCTTC	CATSRDLGRLVRANEQFF
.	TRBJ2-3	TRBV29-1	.	TGCAGCGGTGTCGCCTGGGTTACGCAGTATTTT	CSGVAWVTQYF
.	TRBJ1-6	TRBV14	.	TGTGCCAGCAGCCAAGGCTACTCACCCCTCCACTTT	CASSQGYSPLHF